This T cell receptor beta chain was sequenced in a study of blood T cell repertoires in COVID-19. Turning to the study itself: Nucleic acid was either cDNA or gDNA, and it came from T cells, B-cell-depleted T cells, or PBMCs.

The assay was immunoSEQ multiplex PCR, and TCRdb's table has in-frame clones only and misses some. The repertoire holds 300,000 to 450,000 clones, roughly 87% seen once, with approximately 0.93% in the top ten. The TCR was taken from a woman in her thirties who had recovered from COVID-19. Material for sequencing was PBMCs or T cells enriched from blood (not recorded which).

The CDR3 reads CASAQGAGVKPKLFF. As DNA, the CDR3 is TGTGCCAGCGCCCAAGGGGCAGGGGTAAAGCCAAAACTGTTTTTT. This chain connects TRBV28 to TRBJ1-4, with D perhaps TRBD1 (6 bases). Trimming removed 8 bases at V and 10 bases at J, with 23 bases between. The CDR3 loop spans 15 amino acids. Germline V gives CDR1 MDHEN, CDR2 SYDVKM.